The 13 T cell receptor beta chains below were found in one sample sequenced in a study of neurological immune-mediated disorders. Each CDR3 protein is one row after TCRdb ran MiXCR on the 5' RACE reads. The sample consists of tens of thousands of distinct CDR3 sequences, more than 3.5% of them appearing once. Material: PBMCs. The source of these receptors is a man in his fifties or sixties with multiple sclerosis.

With respect to this clonotype: A clone one base away is much larger, so this may be a read error. The rearrangement links TRBV5-1 to TRBJ1-1; a possible D gene is TRBD1 (5 bases). CDR1 is SGHRS, CDR2 YFSETQ, per germline. This CDR3 region has 14 residues. The V end lost 1 base, the J end lost 4 bases, and 11 bases lay between the germline ends. In nucleotides, the CDR3 is TGCGCCAGCAGCTTGATGGCAGGGAGCACTGAAGCTTTCTTT. The encoded protein is CASSLMAGSTEAFF.

Turning to this clonotype: A read error is possible here, since a much larger clone lies one base away. The chain uses TRBV5-1 and TRBJ1-2; D is unresolved. Germline V CDR1 and CDR2: SGHRS, YFSETQ. The length of the CDR3 is 16 residues. V gave up 2 bases and J gave up 4 bases, with 18 bases separating them. This chain's CDR3 is CASSLYYREKIYGYTF. The CDR3 DNA reads as TGCGCCAGCAGCTTATATTACCGGGAAAAGATCTATGGCTACACCTTC.

The chain is built from TRBV4-3 and TRBJ1-2, with D uncertain. The ends were cut back, 0 bases at V and 4 bases at J, with 12 bases in the middle. Germline lookup yields CDR1 LGHNA and CDR2 YSLEER. The CDR3 spans 15 residues. The CDR3 nucleotides are TGCGCCAGCAGCCAAGATCGCAAGGGCCCCTATGGCTACACCTTC. This codes for CASSQDRKGPYGYTF.

In its sample, this clonotype was seen a few times. This chain joins TRBV5-1 and TRBJ1-2; D might be TRBD1 (6 bases). CDR3 size: 14 residues. Germline V lookup: CDR1 SGHRS, CDR2 YFSETQ. V lost 1 base, J lost 4 bases, and 11 bases lay in between. The CDR3 region is CASSLMTGTYGYTF. CDR3 DNA sequence: TGCGCCAGCAGCTTGATGACAGGCACCTATGGCTACACCTTC.

This clonotype was seen a few times. V usage is TRBV7-8 and J usage is TRBJ1-1; a possible D gene is TRBD1 (6 bases). CDR1 and CDR2 from the germline V gene are SGHVS and FQNEAQ. The CDR3 length is 16 residues. Trimming shortened V by 5 bases and J by 4 bases, and 20 bases separated the two germline ends. In DNA, the CDR3 is TGTGCCAGCAGCCCCCCAGGGGCGAAGGTCGGCACTGAAGCTTTCTTT. Its translation is CASSPPGAKVGTEAFF.

This clonotype has a count of ten or more. The chain combines TRBV7-4 with TRBJ1-5; D gene unclear. The V gene's germline CDR1 is SGHVT and CDR2 SQSDAQ. V gave up 3 bases and J gave up 0 bases, with 3 bases separating them. The CDR3 length is 13 residues. CDR3 nucleotide sequence: TGTGCCAGCAGCTTGAATAGCAATCAGCCCCAGCATTTT. Amino acids: CASSLNSNQPQHF.

This clonotype was found many times. The chain links TRBV28 to TRBJ2-2; D ambiguous. Germline V gene sequence: CDR1 MDHEN, CDR2 SYDVKM. This CDR3 has 13 residues. Trimming shortened V by 10 bases and J by 0 bases, and 9 bases separated the two germline ends. CDR3 bases: TGTGCCATCGTAAATTCGAACACCGGGGAGCTGTTTTTT. Translated, it gives CAIVNSNTGELFF.

This clonotype was seen at least ten times. The chain joins TRBV28 to TRBJ1-3; 9 nucleotides align to TRBD1. After removal of 1 base from V and 4 bases from J, the junction contained 5 bases not matched to a gene. Germline values: CDR1 MDHEN, CDR2 SYDVKM. This CDR3 is built from 16 residues. Written as DNA, the CDR3 is TGTGCCAGCAGTTTATATGGGACAGGGTTAGGAAACACCATATATTTT. Translated: CASSLYGTGLGNTIYF.

In its sample, this clonotype was seen many times. The chain combines TRBV4-1 with TRBJ1-5, with D unclear. V dropped 0 bases and J dropped 6 bases, with 12 bases sitting between them. The CDR3 covers 15 residues. Germline values: CDR1 MGHRA, CDR2 YSYEKL. DNA of the CDR3: TGCGCCAGCAGCCAAGATCGGAAGGCGCTTCAGCCCCAGCATTTT. It is translated as CASSQDRKALQPQHF.

This clonotype came up a few times. The chain carries TRBV29-1 and TRBJ2-7; 9 bases map to TRBD1. The CDR3 has 12 amino acids. The germline V gene has CDR1 SQVTM and CDR2 ANQGSEA. J was trimmed by 5 bases and V by 7 bases; bases with no gene match: 6. The CDR3 DNA reads as TGCAGCGGAATGGACAGGGGCGACGAGCAGTACTTC. Translated, it gives CSGMDRGDEQYF.

The sample holds many counts of this clonotype. V is TRBV27 and J is TRBJ2-3, with TRBD1 matching 9 bases. The length of the CDR3 is 15 residues. Trimming removed 2 bases from V and 6 bases from J; junction bases left unmatched: 6. CDR1 is MNHEY and CDR2 is SMNVEV in the germline V gene (reference sequence). The CDR3 DNA follows: TGTGCCAGCAGTTTAACGGGACAGGGATCGGATACGCAGTATTTT. Protein product: CASSLTGQGSDTQYF.

This clonotype appeared many times. The chain carries TRBV7-2 and TRBJ2-1; 11 bases align to TRBD2. V lost 4 bases, J lost 4 bases, and 9 bases stayed unmatched. The CDR3 has 17 residues. Germline V gene lookup returns CDR1 SGHTA and CDR2 FQGNSA. The CDR3 region has the DNA TGTGCCAGCAGCTCGGTCAACGGACTAGCGGGTTACAATGAGCAGTTCTTC. It codes for CASSSVNGLAGYNEQFF.

This clonotype has at least ten counts. The gene calls are TRBV7-2 and TRBJ2-1; D is unresolved. V gave up 5 bases and J gave up 8 bases, with 7 bases separating them. Germline-derived CDR1 and CDR2 are SGHTA and FQGNSA. The CDR3 runs to 11 residues. The CDR3 DNA reads as TGTGCCAGCAGCCCCTTGGATGAGCAGTTCTTC. This gives the protein CASSPLDEQFF.